The 18 T cell receptor beta chains below come from one sample, sequenced in a study of blood T cells in healthy people across ages. It was with a sample-barcoded 5' primer and a J-beta primer mix that a second PCR of roughly 7 to 12 cycles was run. From the 5' RACE reads, TCRdb called clonotypes with MiXCR, one entry per CDR3 protein. The table lists 910,000 or so distinct CDR3 sequences, roughly half of them singletons, with around 21% in the top ten. The sample was blood. These TCRs come from a woman aged 55-69 years in good health.

The chain combines TRBV28 with TRBJ2-1; 8 bases align to TRBD2. The CDR3 extends over 14 amino acids. Losses at the gene ends were 3 bases for V and 8 bases for J; bases not matched to a gene: 6. CDR1 and CDR2 (germline): MDHEN, SYDVKM. The CDR3 loop reads CASSLGLGDDEQFF. In DNA, the CDR3 is TGTGCCAGCAGTTTGGGACTAGGTGACGATGAGCAGTTCTTC.

This clonotype turned up a few times. The chain's CDR3 is CASSAHPGQYGYGYTF. The CDR3 DNA is TGTGCCAGCAGCGCCCATCCGGGACAGTATGGCTATGGCTACACCTTC. The rearrangement links TRBV7-2 to TRBJ1-2; 7 bases are a match to TRBD1. CDR3 size: 16 residues. Germline V gene lookup returns CDR1 SGHTA and CDR2 FQGNSA. J gave up 4 bases and V 5 bases, and 13 bases lay outside the gene matches.

This clonotype was counted only a few times. V usage is TRBV29-1 and J usage is TRBJ2-1; tentatively, D is TRBD2 (6 bases). V was clipped by 6 bases and J by 9 bases, with 15 bases between them. The CDR3 consists of 12 residues. Germline V gene data show CDR1 as SQVTM and CDR2 as ANQGSEA. CDR3 in DNA: TGCAGCGTAGGGTTCCGGGAGATTGAGCAGTTCTTC. Translating it yields CSVGFREIEQFF.

The chain employs TRBV6-6 and TRBJ1-5; D unclear. The CDR3 is 14 amino acids. Germline loops: CDR1 MNHNY, CDR2 SVGAGI (reference sequence). The V and J ends lost 5 bases and 1 base respectively, with 9 bases between them. The CDR3 bases are TGTGCCAGCAGTAACGCACAGAGCAATCAGCCCCAGCATTTT. This sequence encodes CASSNAQSNQPQHF.

The sample holds a few counts of this clonotype. The chain employs TRBV28 and TRBJ2-6, with D possibly being TRBD2 (6 bases). The CDR3 extends over 15 amino acids. V dropped 10 bases and J dropped 4 bases, with 17 bases sitting between them. Germline CDR1 and CDR2: MDHEN and SYDVKM. CDR3 DNA: TGTGCCATCGGCCGGGGGACCTTCGGGGCCAACGTCCTGACTTTC. This gives the protein CAIGRGTFGANVLTF.

This rearrangement joins TRBV27 to TRBJ1-1, with a tentative D call TRBD1 (5 bases). The CDR3 runs to 16 residues. The germline V gene encodes CDR1 MNHEY and CDR2 SMNVEV (reference sequence). Trimming left V 6 bases short and J 1 base short, with 18 bases between. CDR3 nucleotides: TGTGCCAGCAGCCCAGTCATGGGGCGTTGGAACACTGAAGCTTTCTTT. It translates to CASSPVMGRWNTEAFF.

The chain links TRBV4-1 to TRBJ2-1; the D gene is possibly TRBD1 (5 bases). The CDR3 consists of 17 residues. From germline, CDR1 is MGHRA and CDR2 YSYEKL. With 0 bases removed from V and 3 bases from J, the gap between germline ends came to 15 bases. CDR3 coding DNA: TGCGCCAGCAGCCAAGATGGGCTCAGGGTCTACTACAATGAGCAGTTCTTC. This sequence encodes CASSQDGLRVYYNEQFF.

This clonotype has only one observation. V and J are TRBV13 and TRBJ2-3; 9 bases map to TRBD2. V lost 6 bases, J lost 1 base, and 11 bases stayed unmatched. This CDR3 is 17 amino acids long. Germline assignment: CDR1 PRHDT and CDR2 FYEKMQ (reference sequence). The DNA for the CDR3 is TGTGCCAGCAGTCAAATAGCGGGAGTTCGGGGCACAGATACGCAGTATTTT. This encodes CASSQIAGVRGTDTQYF.

The V gene is TRBV5-6, the J gene TRBJ2-5; 10 bases agree with TRBD2. The CDR3 runs 16 residues. Germline values: CDR1 SGHDT, CDR2 YYEEEE. V lost 3 bases, J lost 1 base, and 6 bases stayed unmatched. The CDR3 loop reads CASSSRTSGIQETQYF. As DNA, the CDR3 is TGTGCCAGCAGCTCGCGGACTAGCGGAATCCAAGAGACCCAGTACTTC.

This clonotype has more than one count but fewer than ten. The chain uses TRBV20-1 and TRBJ1-2; TRBD1 aligns across 7 bases. The CDR3 extends over 14 amino acids. Germline CDR1 DFQATT, CDR2 SNEGSKA (reference sequence). Trimming removed 6 bases from V and 6 bases from J; junction bases left unmatched: 13. The DNA for the CDR3 is TGCAGTGCCCGACAGGGTAGTGGGTGGAATGGCTACACCTTC. It is translated as CSARQGSGWNGYTF.

This chain uses TRBV25-1 with TRBJ1-1; D unresolved. V was pared by 3 bases and J by 1 base, with 12 bases between. This CDR3 region has 15 residues. Looked up from germline, CDR1 is MGHDK and CDR2 is SYGVNS. This chain's CDR3 is CASSDLGTGNTEAFF. In DNA, the CDR3 is TGTGCCAGCAGTGATCTAGGTACGGGGAACACTGAAGCTTTCTTT.

This clonotype was seen only a few times. This sequence joins TRBV7-2 and TRBJ1-2, with D possibly TRBD1 on 5 matching bases. V lost 5 bases and J 0 bases, leaving 10 bases between the germline ends. The CDR3 contains 14 residues. Germline loops: CDR1 SGHTA, CDR2 FQGNSA. In nucleotides, the CDR3 is TGTGCCAGCAGCACGGGGGTCCCTAACTATGGCTACACCTTC. As protein: CASSTGVPNYGYTF.

The V gene is TRBV27, the J gene TRBJ2-1; D not resolved. V was cut by 4 bases and J by 9 bases, with 7 bases left in between. Germline CDR1 reads MNHEY; CDR2 reads SMNVEV (reference sequence). The CDR3 has 11 residues. The chain's CDR3 is CASSCGSEQFF. The CDR3 nucleotides are TGTGCCAGCAGTTGCGGTTCTGAGCAGTTCTTC.

The chain uses TRBV27 and TRBJ1-5, with 7 bases that match TRBD1. This CDR3 comprises 15 residues. J lost 6 bases, V lost 3 bases, and 8 bases had no gene match. Germline assignment: CDR1 MNHEY and CDR2 SMNVEV (reference sequence). The CDR3: CASSFKGQFSQPQHF. The CDR3 DNA sequence: TGTGCCAGCAGTTTCAAGGGACAGTTCAGTCAGCCCCAGCATTTT.

This clonotype has a handful of counts. This chain uses TRBV6-5 with TRBJ1-1; D is undetermined. V lost 7 bases to trimming and J lost 3 bases, with 6 bases between them. The CDR3 length is 11 residues. CDR1 MNHEY and CDR2 SVGAGI come from the germline V gene. This CDR3 reads CASMRDTEAFF. CDR3 DNA: TGTGCCAGCATGAGGGACACTGAAGCTTTCTTT.

The rearrangement joins TRBV12-3 or TRBV12-4 to TRBJ1-5, with D hard to call. This CDR3 region has 14 residues. Trimming removed 2 bases from V and 8 bases from J, with 13 bases in between. The CDR3 region has the DNA TGTGCCAGCAGTTTACCTCGGACGGGCGAGCCCCAGCATTTT. Translated, it gives CASSLPRTGEPQHF.

This sequence joins TRBV4-1 and TRBJ2-7; D is ambiguous. V shed 5 bases and J shed 6 bases, with 17 bases lying between them. Germline CDR1 reads MGHRA; CDR2 reads YSYEKL. The CDR3 is made up of 14 amino acids. CDR3 sequence: CASSSPALSSEQYF. In nucleotides, the CDR3 is TGCGCCAGCAGCTCCCCGGCCCTTTCGAGCGAGCAGTACTTC.

The chain couples TRBV12-3 or TRBV12-4 to TRBJ1-1; TRBD1 agrees at 9 bases. This CDR3 comprises 15 residues. Unmatched junction bases numbered 11, after V lost 6 bases and J lost 6 bases. The CDR3: CASSPGTGRKAEAFF. The CDR3 DNA reads as TGTGCCAGCAGCCCAGGGACAGGGCGAAAAGCTGAAGCTTTCTTT.